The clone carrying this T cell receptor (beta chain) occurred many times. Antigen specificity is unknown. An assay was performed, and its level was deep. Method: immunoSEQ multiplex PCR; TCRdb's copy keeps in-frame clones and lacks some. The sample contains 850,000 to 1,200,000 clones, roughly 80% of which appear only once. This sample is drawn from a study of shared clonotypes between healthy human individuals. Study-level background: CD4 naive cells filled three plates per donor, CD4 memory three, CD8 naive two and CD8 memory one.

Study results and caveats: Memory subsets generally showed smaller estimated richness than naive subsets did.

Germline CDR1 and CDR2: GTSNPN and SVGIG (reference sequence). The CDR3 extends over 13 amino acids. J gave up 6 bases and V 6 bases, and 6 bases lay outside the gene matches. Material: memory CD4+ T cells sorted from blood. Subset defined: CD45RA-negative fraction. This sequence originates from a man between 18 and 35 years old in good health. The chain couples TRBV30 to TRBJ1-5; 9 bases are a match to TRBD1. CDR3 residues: CACSQGAGQPQHF. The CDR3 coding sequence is TGTGCCTGTTCACAGGGGGCGGGTCAGCCCCAGCATTTT.